What follows is one TCR beta chain and its context. These data come from a study of CD8+ T cells in alopecia areata. Study-wide background: The authors scored treated patients' severity by affected scalp percentage.

Extracted RNA was reverse transcribed into cDNA, the sequencing template. Produced via immunoSEQ multiplex PCR; TCRdb's table is partial and in-frame only. The sample shows fewer than 250,000 clones, over 40% of them seen only once. Documented treatment: oral pan-JAK inhibitor, 5-10 mg twice daily. CDR3 length: 14 residues. The germline CDR1 and CDR2 sequences are MGHRA and YSYEKL. V lost 4 bases and J lost 2, with 12 bases in between. The input for sequencing was CD4+ T cells sorted from blood, taken at approximately week 39, from a patient treated with tofacitinib. The rearrangement links TRBV4-1 to TRBJ2-7; the D call may be TRBD1 or TRBD2 (5 bases each). The sequence came from a human donor with alopecia areata. Here the CDR3 DNA reads TGCGCCAGCAGCCGGCCCGGGACGGCCTACGAGCAGTACTTC. Residues: CASSRPGTAYEQYF.